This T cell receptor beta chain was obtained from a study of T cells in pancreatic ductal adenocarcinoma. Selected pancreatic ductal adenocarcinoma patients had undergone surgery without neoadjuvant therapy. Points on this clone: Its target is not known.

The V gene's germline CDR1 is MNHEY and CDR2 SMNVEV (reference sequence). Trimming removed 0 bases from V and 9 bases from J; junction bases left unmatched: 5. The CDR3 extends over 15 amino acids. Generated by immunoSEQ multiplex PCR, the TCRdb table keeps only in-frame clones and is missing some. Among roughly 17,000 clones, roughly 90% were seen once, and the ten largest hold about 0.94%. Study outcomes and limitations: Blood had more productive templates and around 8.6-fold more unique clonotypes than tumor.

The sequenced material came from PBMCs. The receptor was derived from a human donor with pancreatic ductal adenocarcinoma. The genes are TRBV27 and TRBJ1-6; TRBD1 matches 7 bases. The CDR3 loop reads CASSLSHRGGSPLHF. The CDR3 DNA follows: TGTGCCAGCAGTTTATCGCACAGGGGAGGTTCACCCCTCCACTTT.